The TCR beta chain described here comes from a study of prognosis after radiotherapy for stage I lung cancer. About the study: Tumor type comprised squamous cell carcinoma in 6 or 7 patients and adenocarcinoma in fewer than 15. Study conclusions and caveats: Differing TRBV and TRBJ gene usage was reportedly seen between patients with and without metastases.

Two rounds of multiplex PCR amplified TCR beta CDR3 from genomic DNA. Primers specific to each TRBV and TRBJ gene were used in first-round PCR. One entry per CDR3 protein, called by TCRdb with MiXCR from the multiplex PCR reads. The table includes 26,000 or so distinct CDR3 sequences, around 32% detected once. At each of two time points, about 6 milliliters of venous blood were taken. At least ten counts were recorded for this clonotype. What it binds is unknown. The source of this sequence is a donor aged 50 or older with non-small cell lung cancer. Sequenced material: PBMCs, taken before or after stereotactic body radiation therapy (not recorded which).

CDR3 loop: CASRLIRTGTYEQYF. In DNA, the CDR3 is TGCGCCAGCAGGCTTATCCGGACAGGGACCTACGAGCAGTACTTC. The V call is TRBV4-1, the J call TRBJ2-7, with 8 nucleotides matching TRBD1. The length of the CDR3 is 15 residues. The ends lost 6 bases at V and 2 bases at J; junction bases unmatched: 9. CDR1 and CDR2 (germline): MGHRA, YSYEKL.